Here is one T cell receptor beta chain with its context. This sample stems from a study of blood T cell repertoires in COVID-19. About the research overall: COVID-19 samples from acute and convalescent phases originated in the United States, Italy and Spain. PBMCs, B-cell-depleted T cells, or T cells provided the cDNA or gDNA that made up the material.

In the original workflow: Amplifying reference gene primers gave estimates of nucleated cell counts. The table came from immunoSEQ multiplex PCR; TCRdb's copy has only in-frame clones and leaves some out. V and J calls and clone size are copied from that table; D and trimming were computed from the DNA. The sample lists under 250,000 clones, around 84% seen once, with roughly 12% in the top ten. Patients in Seattle were enrolled during active infection, then followed longitudinally. This CDR3 has 16 residues. V was trimmed by 3 bases and J by 7 bases, leaving 18 bases between them. CDR1 is LNHDA and CDR2 is SQIVND in the germline V gene (reference sequence).

The source of this sequence is a man aged 50 to 59 with COVID-19, enrolled during active disease. The V and J genes are TRBV19 and TRBJ2-2; D is unclear. Material: peripheral blood. CDR3 in amino acids: CASSIITKSYGGELFF. Here the CDR3 DNA reads TGTGCCAGTAGTATTATTACAAAATCGTATGGCGGGGAGCTGTTTTTT.